These 30 T cell receptor beta chains originate from one sample sequenced in a study of metastatic and nonmetastatic thyroid tumors. TCRdb re-called the PCR reads through MiXCR. The data show approximately 70,000 clones, roughly 18% seen once. No patient received treatment before thyroid surgery. Material: blood. Every receptor here comes from a female donor with papillary thyroid cancer or a benign thyroid nodule (not recorded which). Some clones in this sample may be carry-over from other donors' samples.

This clone was seen repeatedly, ten times or more. The chain employs TRBV19 and TRBJ2-7; D is perhaps TRBD1 (6 bases). The CDR3 extends over 14 amino acids. Germline assignment: CDR1 LNHDA and CDR2 SQIVND (reference sequence). Trimming shortened V by 8 bases and J by 4 bases, and 18 bases separated the two germline ends. CDR3 nucleotide sequence: TGTGCCAGTTCACAGGGAGAACCACCTTACGAGCAGTACTTC. This sequence encodes CASSQGEPPYEQYF. The full variable domain, with the rest looked up from reference TRBV19 and TRBJ2-7, is DGGITQSPKYLFRKEGQNVTLSCEQNLNHDAMYWYRQDPGQGLRLIYYSQIVNDFQKGDIAEGYSVSREKKESFPLTVTSAQKNPTAFYLCASSQGEPPYEQYFGPGTRLTVT.

This clone was seen at least ten times. The rearrangement joins TRBV7-3 to TRBJ2-6; 10 nucleotides align to TRBD1. The CDR3 is 18 residues long. The junction had 5 bases not matched to a gene; V was cut back by 1 base and J by 2 bases. CDR1 and CDR2 from the germline V gene are SGHTA and FQGTGA. The CDR3 DNA follows: TGTGCCAGCAGCTTAATGGGACAGGGGAACCCTGGGGCCAACGTCCTGACTTTC. Protein product: CASSLMGQGNPGANVLTF.

This clone has a count of ten or more. The chain couples TRBV5-1 to TRBJ2-2, with D hard to call. Trimming shortened V by 6 bases and J by 0 bases, and 6 bases separated the two germline ends. The CDR3 loop spans 13 amino acids. Germline V CDR1 and CDR2: SGHRS, YFSETQ. In nucleotides, the CDR3 is TGCGCCAGCACGACCACGAACACCGGGGAGCTGTTTTTT. Residues: CASTTTNTGELFF.

This clone was counted many times. The chain combines TRBV24-1 with TRBJ1-2, with TRBD1 as a possible D gene (6 bases). The V end lost 3 bases, the J end lost 5 bases, and 12 bases lay between the germline ends. CDR1 and CDR2 from the germline V gene are KGHDR and SFDVKD. The CDR3 contains 14 residues. The CDR3 is CATSDPTGVYGYTF. CDR3 DNA sequence: TGTGCCACCAGTGATCCGACAGGAGTATATGGCTACACCTTC.

This clone was seen ten or more times. The chain recombines TRBV20-1 with TRBJ1-5; TRBD1 agrees at 7 bases. Germline loops: CDR1 DFQATT, CDR2 SNEGSKA (reference sequence). The junction had 5 bases not matched to a gene; V was cut back by 6 bases and J by 3 bases. CDR3 size: 13 residues. The CDR3 DNA follows: TGCAGTGCGGGGGAGGGGGCCAATCAGCCCCAGCATTTT. Translating gives CSAGEGANQPQHF.

This clone was found a few times. The chain has TRBV6-1 and TRBJ1-2; D is uncertain. The CDR3 length is 11 residues. V lost 4 bases, J lost 4 bases, and 4 bases lay in between. Germline CDR1 and CDR2: MNHNS and SASEGT. In nucleotides, the CDR3 is TGTGCCAGCAGTGCCTCCTATGGCTACACCTTC. Its protein is CASSASYGYTF.

This clone has a count of ten or more. The CDR3: CASSYSMTGLFNTEAFF. The CDR3 region has the DNA TGTGCCAGCAGTTACTCCATGACAGGGTTGTTTAACACTGAAGCTTTCTTT. The chain employs TRBV6-5 and TRBJ1-1, with TRBD1 identical over 7 bases. The CDR3 sequence is 17 residues long. The germline gives CDR1 MNHEY, CDR2 SVGAGI. J was trimmed by 2 bases and V by 0 bases; bases with no gene match: 9.

The V gene is TRBV20-1, the J gene TRBJ1-1; no reliable D call. The V end lost 3 bases, the J end lost 0 bases, and 8 bases lay between the germline ends. From germline, CDR1 is DFQATT and CDR2 SNEGSKA (reference sequence). CDR3 length: 13 residues. CDR3 bases: TGCAGTGCTAGTAACAATTTGAACACTGAAGCTTTCTTT. This codes for CSASNNLNTEAFF.

By proportion, this clone is medium-sized (0.01 to 0.1%). The gene calls are TRBV4-1 and TRBJ2-2, with 7 bases that match TRBD1. From germline, CDR1 is MGHRA and CDR2 YSYEKL. V lost 6 bases, J lost 1 base, and 11 bases stayed unmatched. The CDR3 runs 17 residues. CDR3: CASRQKGAGQNTGELFF. CDR3 sequence (DNA): TGCGCCAGCAGACAAAAGGGGGCAGGCCAGAACACCGGGGAGCTGTTTTTT.

This CDR3 is CSARRYTSYEQYF. CDR3 in DNA: TGCAGTGCTAGACGTTACACCTCCTACGAGCAGTACTTC. This chain links TRBV20-1 with TRBJ2-7; D gene ambiguous. The CDR3 has 13 amino acids. CDR1 is DFQATT, CDR2 SNEGSKA, per germline (reference sequence). Trimming left V 2 bases short and J 0 bases short, with 8 bases between.

The J gene is TRBJ2-3, the V gene TRBV24-1; 7 bases are a match to TRBD1. Germline assignment: CDR1 KGHDR and CDR2 SFDVKD. The CDR3 length is 18 residues. V gave up 6 bases and J gave up 3 bases; unmatched junction bases: 17. In DNA form, the CDR3 reads TGTGCCACCAGTTACGCCCCGGGACAGCTAATCGAGACAGATACGCAGTATTTT. Protein product: CATSYAPGQLIETDTQYF.

This sequence joins TRBV2 and TRBJ2-7; possible D gene TRBD1, 7 bases. Germline CDR1 reads SNHLY; CDR2 reads FYNNEI. V was cut by 8 bases and J by 6 bases, with 17 bases left in between. This CDR3 contains 13 residues. The CDR3 DNA is TGTGCCAGCTCCGGGACAGCGGGTCTCGAGCAGTACTTC. Protein: CASSGTAGLEQYF.

This clone was detected many times. The V and J genes are TRBV10-1 and TRBJ2-1; the D gene is possibly TRBD2 (5 bases). CDR1 is WNHNN, CDR2 SYGVQD, per germline (reference sequence). Trimming pared 8 bases from V and 8 bases from J, leaving 13 bases between. The CDR3 is 12 amino acids. The CDR3 here is CASGVEVDEQFF. In DNA form, the CDR3 reads TGCGCCAGCGGAGTGGAGGTCGATGAGCAGTTCTTC.

The sample holds many counts of this clone. J is TRBJ2-5 and V is TRBV7-9; 7 bases agree with TRBD1. V lost 2 bases, J lost 3 bases, and 0 bases stayed unmatched. Germline CDR1 SEHNR, CDR2 FQNEAQ (reference sequence). This CDR3 spans 13 amino acids. The CDR3 sequence is CASSLTGEETQYF. The CDR3 nucleotides are TGTGCCAGCAGCTTAACAGGGGAAGAGACCCAGTACTTC.

As to this clone: The junction does not match germline at one end; this may be a read error. V is TRBV6-4 and J is TRBJ2-3; possibly TRBD2 for D (5 bases). CDR3 size: 13 residues. The germline CDR1 and CDR2 sequences are MRHNA and SNTAGT. The CDR3 DNA sequence: TGTGCCAGCAGCCATGGGAGCACGGATACGCAGTATTTT. Translated, it gives CASSHGSTDTQYF.

This clone was counted at least ten times. The V and J genes are TRBV6-1 and TRBJ1-5; D gene uncertain. Germline lookup yields CDR1 MNHNS and CDR2 SASEGT. V was pared by 8 bases and J by 2 bases, with 7 bases between. The CDR3 runs to 12 residues. The CDR3: CASGGGNQPQHF. For the CDR3, the DNA is TGTGCCAGCGGCGGGGGCAATCAGCCCCAGCATTTT.

This clone occurred a few times. V is TRBV28 and J is TRBJ1-2; D perhaps matches TRBD1 (6 bases). Germline V gene data show CDR1 as MDHEN and CDR2 as SYDVKM. The CDR3 is 13 amino acids. V lost 10 bases to trimming and J lost 7 bases, with 19 bases between them. The CDR3 DNA reads as TGTGCCACGCTCAGGGGTGCAGTGGGTGGCTACACCTTC. It codes for CATLRGAVGGYTF.

This clone has a count of ten or more. This rearrangement joins TRBV4-1 to TRBJ1-2; D is uncertain. Germline CDR1 MGHRA, CDR2 YSYEKL. The V and J ends lost 0 bases and 0 bases respectively, with 11 bases between them. CDR3 length equals 16 residues. The DNA of the CDR3 is TGCGCCAGCAGCCAAGAAAGGTCCGGGACTAACTATGGCTACACCTTC. Amino acid sequence: CASSQERSGTNYGYTF.

This clone appeared many times. CDR3 residues: CSQTQGSGDTQYF. CDR3 bases: TGCAGCCAAACCCAGGGTAGTGGAGATACGCAGTATTTT. This chain uses TRBV29-1 with TRBJ2-3; tentative D call: TRBD1 (5 bases). Germline V gives CDR1 SQVTM, CDR2 ANQGSEA. The CDR3 contains 13 residues. Trimming took off 8 bases at V and 5 bases at J, with 17 bases between the two ends.

Ten or more counts support this clone. The chain uses TRBV2 and TRBJ2-1; TRBD2 is a possible D gene (5 bases). Trimming removed 9 bases from V and 4 bases from J, with 16 bases in between. From germline, CDR1 is SNHLY and CDR2 FYNNEI. CDR3 length: 14 residues. CDR3 in DNA: TGTGCCAGTGGACTGGGAAGTTTGTACAATGAGCAGTTCTTC. It encodes CASGLGSLYNEQFF.

The chain's CDR3 is CSARDPWTSGDYNEQFF. CDR3 bases: TGCAGTGCTAGAGATCCCTGGACTAGCGGAGATTACAATGAGCAGTTCTTC. The chain carries TRBV20-1 and TRBJ2-1, with 10 bases fitting TRBD2. Trimming took 0 bases from V and 4 from J; bases not matched to a gene: 9. CDR3 length equals 17 residues. Germline V gene data show CDR1 as DFQATT and CDR2 as SNEGSKA (reference sequence).

This clone has ten or more counts. This chain uses TRBV5-1 with TRBJ1-1; tentative D call: TRBD1 (5 bases). CDR1 is SGHRS and CDR2 is YFSETQ in the germline V gene. Trimming took 0 bases from V and 0 from J, leaving 6 bases between them. The CDR3 loop spans 14 amino acids. CDR3 loop: CASSLEGLNTEAFF. The CDR3 bases are TGCGCCAGCAGCTTGGAGGGGTTGAACACTGAAGCTTTCTTT.

Many counts were recorded for this clone. This sequence joins TRBV7-9 and TRBJ1-1, with D perhaps matching TRBD1 (6 bases). Germline V gene lookup returns CDR1 SEHNR and CDR2 FQNEAQ (reference sequence). Trimming took off 1 base at V and 3 bases at J, with 12 bases between the two ends. CDR3 length: 15 residues. The CDR3: CASSLDAGADTEAFF. In nucleotides, the CDR3 is TGTGCCAGCAGCTTAGATGCGGGGGCCGACACTGAAGCTTTCTTT. Full variable domain (outside the CDR3, taken from reference TRBV7-9 and TRBJ1-1): DTGVSQNPRHKITKRGQNVTFRCDPISEHNRLYWYRQTLGQGPEFLTYFQNEAQLEKSRLLSDRFSAERPKGSFSTLEIQRTEQGDSAMYLCASSLDAGADTEAFFGQGTRLTVV.

The chain carries TRBV9 and TRBJ2-5; D may be TRBD1 (5 bases). This CDR3 comprises 13 residues. CDR1 SGDLS and CDR2 YYNGEE come from the germline V gene. V lost 0 bases, J lost 5 bases, and 8 bases lay in between. This CDR3 is CASSVDDSETQYF. The CDR3 nucleotides are TGTGCCAGCAGCGTAGACGACAGCGAGACCCAGTACTTC. The full variable domain, its missing parts supplied by reference TRBV9 and TRBJ2-5, is DSGVTQTPKHLITATGQRVTLRCSPRSGDLSVYWYQQSLDQGLQFLIQYYNGEERAKGNILERFSAQQFPDLHSELNLSSLELGDSALYFCASSVDDSETQYFGPGTRLLVL.

This clone was picked up many times. The V call is TRBV28, the J call TRBJ1-6; D unresolved. Trimming stripped 2 bases from V and 5 bases from J, with 10 bases between. The CDR3 is 15 residues long. In germline, CDR1 is MDHEN, CDR2 SYDVKM. The CDR3 DNA sequence: TGTGCCAGCAGTTTAGCCGGGCGAAATAATTCACCCCTCCACTTT. Protein sequence: CASSLAGRNNSPLHF.

Points on this clone: At one end the junction does not follow the germline gene, possibly because of a read error. The rearrangement joins TRBV6-1 to TRBJ1-3; tentative D call: TRBD1 (6 bases). In germline, CDR1 is MNHNS, CDR2 SASEGT. This CDR3 has 14 amino acids. For the CDR3, the DNA is TGTGCTAGCAAACAGGGACGCTCTGGAAACACCATATATTTT. This sequence encodes CASKQGRSGNTIYF.

There are many counts of this clone. The chain is built from TRBV6-2 or TRBV6-3 and TRBJ1-5, with D uncertain. The V gene lost 2 bases and the J gene lost 1 base, with 12 bases spanning the gap. Per the germline V gene, CDR1 is MNHEY and CDR2 is SVGEGT. CDR3 length: 16 residues. CDR3 sequence (DNA): TGTGCCAGCAGTTACCAGGTCCCGGGGAGCAATCAGCCCCAGCATTTT. Its translation: CASSYQVPGSNQPQHF.

The DNA of the CDR3 is TGTGCCTGGAGTGTACTTGGGGGAGGGAAATACGAGCAGTACTTC. It specifies CAWSVLGGGKYEQYF. The rearrangement links TRBV30 to TRBJ2-7; 7 bases align to TRBD2. Per germline, CDR1 GTSNPN and CDR2 SVGIG (reference sequence). This CDR3 spans 15 amino acids. The V gene end was trimmed by 0 bases and the J gene end by 4 bases; junction bases not matched to a gene: 9.

This clone showed up many times. The CDR3 bases are TGTGCCAGCACTTCAGGGGGAGGCTACACCTTC. Translating gives CASTSGGGYTF. The chain employs TRBV6-2 or TRBV6-3 and TRBJ1-2; 7 bases fit TRBD1. The CDR3 totals 11 residues. Germline V gives CDR1 MNHEY, CDR2 SVGEGT. V was clipped by 7 bases and J by 8 bases; unmatched bases: 4.

The chain is built from TRBV9 and TRBJ2-6, with 7 bases that match TRBD1. V gave up 3 bases and J gave up 2 bases; unmatched junction bases: 14. There are 19 residues in the CDR3. The germline V gene encodes CDR1 SGDLS and CDR2 YYNGEE. The CDR3 here is CASSGTPTGCTPGANVLTF. CDR3 sequence (DNA): TGTGCCAGCAGCGGTACCCCGACAGGGTGCACCCCTGGGGCCAACGTCCTGACTTTC.